This T cell receptor beta chain comes out of a study of breast tumors, draining lymph nodes, adjacent tissues (dated by TCRdb to 2016 to 2017). With regard to the full study: Breast cancer patients provided tumor, adjacent nontumor tissue and axillary lymph nodes, and the study compared the TCR beta repertoires across these three sources. The study was designed to assess the relationships and possible T-cell exchange between tumor, surrounding tissue and draining lymph node repertoires in human breast cancer. The paper as a whole reports these results and caveats: In luminal-like breast cancer, tumor and nontumor tissue repertoires resembled each other significantly more than in basal-like breast cancer. The conclusion that tumor T cells originate in lymph nodes was framed as consistent with a hypothesis rather than directly demonstrated. The data were considered consistent with the idea that most tumor T cells come from the lymph node and then expand in tumor tissue. Tumors showed preferential V and J gene usage, and their T-cell repertoire diversity fell below that of lymph nodes yet above that of nontumor tissue.

The sequencer was an Illumina HiSeq 2000. Multiplex PCR amplification was used to build the TCR beta chain libraries. The amplified TCR beta chain products were analyzed by high-throughput sequencing. TCRdb redid the processing of the public reads, applying fastp at Q25 and MiXCR, and retained in-frame beta chains. Rows are combined by CDR3 protein, so each entry shows the most common genes and DNA. Recorded for this sample are about 180,000 distinct CDR3 sequences; approximately 30% of them occurred a single time. The ten largest account for about 3.9% of the sample. CDR1 SGHVS and CDR2 FQNEAQ are derived from the germline V gene. The CDR3 contains 15 residues, cysteine and phenylalanine counted. The retained sequence is limited to the CDR3, 45 bases, with the frame set at the first base. This clonotype has ten or more counts. Its antigen is still unknown. The germline gene is not matched at one end of the junction; a read error may be the cause.

The axillary draining lymph nodes of breast cancer patients were the source of the lymph node samples. Sequenced input: axillary lymph node tissue. The receptor was isolated from a female donor with breast cancer. Some clones in this sample may be carry-over from other donors' samples. This chain joins TRBV7-8 to TRBJ2-7, with TRBD2 matching 7 junction bases. The CDR3 corresponds to CASSLGASGYPEGGF. The DNA sequence is given as TGTGCCAGCAGCTTAGGTGCTAGCGGATACCCGGAGGGCGGCTTC.